Below, 10 T cell receptor beta chains from the same sample are listed, as sequenced in a study of CD8+CD57+ T cells in acquired aplastic anemia. Flow cytometry had shown expanded CD8+CD57+ cells in the patients chosen for sequencing. It was genomic DNA that served as the template for profiling TCR beta VDJ and CDR3. TCRdb itself ran the reads through MiXCR, one entry per CDR3 protein. The sample has around 430,000 distinct CDR3 sequences, around 30% seen once. The specimen sequenced was sorted CD4+, CD8+, or CD8+CD57+ T cells (not recorded which) from PBMCs. The receptors were sampled from a human donor with aplastic anemia.

This chain uses TRBV6-1 with TRBJ2-5; no clear D gene. V was clipped by 4 bases and J by 5 bases, with 17 bases between them. This CDR3 has 15 residues. Germline V gene data show CDR1 as MNHNS and CDR2 as SASEGT. CDR3 nucleotides: TGTGCCAGCAGTGCTGACTCTCCGAGATGGGAGACCCAGTACTTC. Its protein product is CASSADSPRWETQYF.

About this clonotype: This clone may be a read error of a much larger clone one base away. This rearrangement joins TRBV7-9 to TRBJ2-4; D unresolved. Trimming cost V 3 bases and J 4 bases, with 7 bases left between them. The CDR3 extends over 13 amino acids. Germline V gene data show CDR1 as SEHNR and CDR2 as FQNEAQ (reference sequence). The CDR3 DNA is TGTGCCAGCAGCTTGGCCGGGAAAAACATTCAGTACTTC. Encoded protein: CASSLAGKNIQYF.

This clonotype showed up just a few times. The CDR3: CASSGLLAENEQFF. The CDR3 DNA sequence: TGCGCCAGCAGTGGATTACTAGCGGAAAATGAGCAGTTCTTC. V gene TRBV10-2 combines with J gene TRBJ2-1; TRBD2 matches 8 bases. Per the germline V gene, CDR1 is WSHSY and CDR2 is SAAADI. CDR3 size: 14 residues. The J segment lost 7 bases and the V segment lost 4 bases, leaving 6 bases of the junction unmatched.

In its sample, this clonotype was seen many times. The rearrangement uses TRBV20-1 and TRBJ1-5; 8 bases are a match to TRBD1. Trimming cost V 6 bases and J 1 base; bases outside gene matches: 5. The CDR3 is 14 residues long. Germline V lookup: CDR1 DFQATT, CDR2 SNEGSKA (reference sequence). CDR3 DNA sequence: TGCAGTGCACCCGGGACAGGCAGCAATCAGCCCCAGCATTTT. It specifies CSAPGTGSNQPQHF.

The rearrangement uses TRBV30 and TRBJ2-1; 7 bases are shared with TRBD2. This CDR3 region has 13 residues. V was pared by 5 bases and J by 4 bases, with 5 bases of the junction left unmatched. The germline CDR1 and CDR2 sequences are GTSNPN and SVGIG (reference sequence). The CDR3 region has the DNA TGTGCCTGGGGAGCGGGGACTTACAATGAGCAGTTCTTC. Translating it yields CAWGAGTYNEQFF.

This clonotype was seen ten or more times. This chain links TRBV7-2 with TRBJ1-2; D may be TRBD1 (6 bases). Deletions cut 5 bases from V and 8 bases from J, with 15 bases between. Germline V CDR1 and CDR2: SGHTA, FQGNSA. The CDR3 covers 13 residues. CDR3 nucleotide sequence: TGTGCCAGCAGCCCAGAGGCCAGGGGAGGCTACACCTTC. Protein sequence: CASSPEARGGYTF. Together with reference TRBV7-2 and TRBJ1-2, the CDR3 gives the full variable domain: GAGVSQSPSNKVTEKGKDVELRCDPISGHTALYWYRQSLGQGLEFLIYFQGNSAPDKSGLPSDRFSAERTGGSVSTLTIQRTQQEDSAVYLCASSPEARGGYTFGSGTRLTVV.

V usage is TRBV20-1 and J usage is TRBJ1-1, with no clear D. V was clipped by 3 bases and J by 1 base, with 9 bases between them. The CDR3 totals 13 residues. Looked up from germline, CDR1 is DFQATT and CDR2 is SNEGSKA (reference sequence). The CDR3 protein is CSASFRGNTEAFF. CDR3 in DNA: TGCAGTGCTAGTTTTCGGGGGAACACTGAAGCTTTCTTT.

At least ten counts were recorded for this clonotype. This chain joins TRBV20-1 and TRBJ1-2; D perhaps matches TRBD1 (5 bases). CDR1 is DFQATT and CDR2 is SNEGSKA in the germline V gene (reference sequence). Trimming stripped 6 bases from V and 6 bases from J, with 20 bases between. This CDR3 spans 14 amino acids. CDR3 bases: TGCAGTGCCTCCGGTTGGCAGGGTGATCATGGCTACACCTTC. Its translation: CSASGWQGDHGYTF.

This clonotype was detected ten times or more. The chain has TRBV20-1 and TRBJ1-2; 7 nucleotides line up with TRBD1. Unmatched junction bases numbered 5, after V lost 3 bases and J lost 4 bases. CDR3 size: 13 residues. Germline V gene lookup returns CDR1 DFQATT and CDR2 SNEGSKA (reference sequence). CDR3 protein: CSARQGEGYGYTF. The CDR3 DNA is TGCAGTGCTAGGCAGGGGGAAGGCTATGGCTACACCTTC.

As for this clonotype: Given a much more abundant clone one base away, this may be a read error. The V call is TRBV2, the J call TRBJ2-5, with D maybe TRBD2 (5 bases). Germline CDR1 and CDR2: SNHLY and FYNNEI. The CDR3 covers 13 residues. The DNA of the CDR3 is TGTGCCAGCCTCCGGGGAGCTCAAGAGACCCAGTGCTTC. This gives the protein CASLRGAQETQCF.